This T cell receptor beta chain was identified during a study of T cell repertoires in cytomegalovirus infection. Study-level findings and limits: Accumulated public TCR beta family frequency recognized individuals carrying CMV together with the relevant HLA. HLA-C-restricted CMV-specific TCR beta clonotypes prevailed in the ex vivo response.

TCRdb independently ran MiXCR on the reads; one entry per CDR3 protein. Of around 740,000 distinct CDR3 sequences listed, roughly 36% were seen once; the top ten hold 2.8%. Germline CDR1 is DFQATT and CDR2 is SNEGSKA (reference sequence). Trimming left V 6 bases short and J 4 bases short, with 17 bases between. The CDR3 has 14 residues. This clonotype has more than one count but fewer than ten. The antigen remains undetermined. Sequenced: PBMCs. This sequence originates from a human donor in good health (CMV status not recorded). Some clones in this sample may be carry-over from other donors' samples. This chain uses TRBV20-1 with TRBJ2-3; perhaps TRBD2 as D (5 bases). The CDR3 region has the DNA TGCAGTGCCCGGGGTGGATCGGTTGCAGATACGCAGTATTTT. This translates into CSARGGSVADTQYF.